This passage covers 15 T cell receptor beta chains from one sample sequenced in a study of blood T cell repertoires in COVID-19. The data were produced by immunoSEQ multiplex PCR, yet TCRdb's version contains in-frame clones alone and is incomplete. Counted here are hundreds of thousands of clones, around 89% occurring once; the ten biggest clones make up around 1%. Sample: PBMCs or T cells enriched from blood (not recorded which). Receptors originate from a man over 45 who had been exposed to COVID-19.

This clone was seen a few times. V is TRBV6-5 and J is TRBJ2-7; no definite D call. V was shortened by 2 bases and J by 2 bases, with 4 bases between the two germline ends. The CDR3 runs to 12 residues. Germline V gives CDR1 MNHEY, CDR2 SVGAGI. In nucleotides, the CDR3 is TGTGCCAGCAGTTACGGGCCCTACGAGCAGTACTTC. It yields the protein CASSYGPYEQYF.

V gene TRBV19 combines with J gene TRBJ1-1, with 8 nucleotides matching TRBD1. This CDR3 spans 15 amino acids. J was trimmed by 1 base and V by 7 bases; bases with no gene match: 8. The germline V gene has CDR1 LNHDA and CDR2 SQIVND (reference sequence). CDR3 DNA: TGTGCCAGTAATTGGAGACAGGGGTGGAACACTGAAGCTTTCTTT. Its protein product is CASNWRQGWNTEAFF. The whole variable domain, filled in from reference TRBV19 and TRBJ1-1, reads DGGITQSPKYLFRKEGQNVTLSCEQNLNHDAMYWYRQDPGQGLRLIYYSQIVNDFQKGDIAEGYSVSREKKESFPLTVTSAQKNPTAFYLCASNWRQGWNTEAFFGQGTRLTVV.

This sequence joins TRBV28 and TRBJ1-2, with D unresolved. From germline, CDR1 is MDHEN and CDR2 SYDVKM. The V gene lost 8 bases and the J gene lost 3 bases, with 13 bases spanning the gap. The CDR3 length is 13 residues. The CDR3 DNA reads TGTGCCAGCGGGCGGGCCGCCGACTATGGCTACACCTTC. Protein product: CASGRAADYGYTF.

The J gene is TRBJ1-5, the V gene TRBV24-1; D may be TRBD1 (5 bases). Trimming left V 2 bases short and J 11 bases short, with 9 bases between. The CDR3 runs 12 residues. Germline values: CDR1 KGHDR, CDR2 SFDVKD. CDR3 in amino acids: CATSDWGGAQHF. The CDR3 nucleotides are TGTGCCACCAGTGATTGGGGGGGGGCCCAGCATTTT.

The V and J genes are TRBV5-1 and TRBJ1-2; 10 bases align to TRBD1. Trimming at V came to 0 bases and at J to 8 bases, leaving 4 bases not matched to a gene. Germline lookup yields CDR1 SGHRS and CDR2 YFSETQ. This CDR3 is 14 amino acids long. As DNA, the CDR3 is TGCGCCAGCAGCTTGGGACAGGGGGCGCGGGGCTACACCTTC. This codes for CASSLGQGARGYTF.

The sample holds a few counts of this clone. The chain employs TRBV4-2 and TRBJ2-3; 7 bases align to TRBD2. The CDR3 loop spans 17 amino acids. The germline CDR1 and CDR2 sequences are LGHNA and YNFKEQ. Germline trimming cut 1 base from V and 3 bases from J; bases unmatched to any gene: 10. The CDR3 DNA reads TGTGCCAGCAGCCAAGTATTGGGCGGGAGTGTAACAGATACGCAGTATTTT. This translates into CASSQVLGGSVTDTQYF.

This chain uses TRBV21-1 with TRBJ1-6; whether TRBD1, the table's D call, matches the DNA was not checked. TRBV21-1 is a pseudogene segment. CDR3 length: 17 residues. The chain's CDR3 is CASNRGDREVFNSPLHF. For the CDR3, the DNA is TGTGCCAGCAACAGGGGGGACAGGGAGGTTTTCAATTCACCCCTCCACTTT.

V usage is TRBV5-4 and J usage is TRBJ1-1; D is unclear. The CDR3 runs to 12 residues. Germline V lookup: CDR1 SGHNT, CDR2 YYREEE (reference sequence). Between the trimmed V and J ends, which lost 0 bases and 6 bases, there was a span of 6 bases. DNA of the CDR3: TGTGCCAGCAGCTTGGGGCGGGCTGAAGCTTTCTTT. This encodes CASSLGRAEAFF.

The V and J genes are TRBV10-2 and TRBJ1-6, with D uncertain. V was cut by 8 bases and J by 7 bases, with 12 bases left in between. CDR3 length: 13 amino acids. Germline assignment: CDR1 WSHSY and CDR2 SAAADI. The CDR3 DNA reads as TGCGCCAGCCGGACTGACTACAATTCACCCCTCCACTTT. Its protein is CASRTDYNSPLHF.

V and J are TRBV6-5 and TRBJ2-5, with 7 bases identical to TRBD1. The germline V gene encodes CDR1 MNHEY and CDR2 SVGAGI. The CDR3 covers 12 residues. The V gene end was trimmed by 8 bases and the J gene end by 7 bases; junction bases not matched to a gene: 7. The CDR3 is CASRGQFGTQYF. CDR3 DNA sequence: TGTGCCAGCCGGGGACAGTTTGGGACCCAGTACTTC.

The chain recombines TRBV6-5 with TRBJ1-2, with 7 positions matching TRBD1. The CDR3 is 12 amino acids. CDR1 and CDR2 from the germline V gene are MNHEY and SVGAGI. With V trimmed by 10 bases and J by 5 bases, 7 bases remained unmatched. The CDR3 region is CATGTDFYGYTF. The CDR3 DNA is TGTGCCACCGGGACAGATTTTTATGGCTACACCTTC.

V is TRBV24-1 and J is TRBJ2-1, with 8 bases lining up with TRBD2. This CDR3 has 13 residues. V shed 7 bases and J 9 bases; nucleotides not matched to a gene: 7. Germline CDR1 reads KGHDR; CDR2 reads SFDVKD. CDR3 residues: CATSLWTSPEQFF. The CDR3 DNA sequence: TGTGCCACCAGCCTATGGACTAGCCCTGAGCAGTTCTTC.

V gene TRBV4-2 combines with J gene TRBJ2-4, with 8 bases identical to TRBD2. V lost 0 bases, J lost 8 bases, and 6 bases stayed unmatched. The CDR3 runs to 15 residues. Germline V gene sequence: CDR1 LGHNA, CDR2 YNFKEQ. The CDR3 sequence is CASSQDPRREDIQYF. The CDR3 DNA follows: TGTGCCAGCAGCCAAGATCCTCGGCGGGAGGACATTCAGTACTTC.

The V and J genes are TRBV18 and TRBJ1-5; maybe TRBD1 (5 bases). Germline V lookup: CDR1 KGHSH, CDR2 LQKENI. The V end lost 3 bases, the J end lost 10 bases, and 19 bases lay between the germline ends. The CDR3 sequence is 15 residues long. The CDR3 DNA reads TGTGCCAGCTCACCTGCACAGGAATCCTTTTCCCCCCAGCATTTT. Amino acid sequence: CASSPAQESFSPQHF.

The chain joins TRBV29-1 to TRBJ2-1; 9 bases align to TRBD2. The germline V gene has CDR1 SQVTM and CDR2 ANQGSEA. The J segment lost 5 bases and the V segment lost 1 base, leaving 6 bases of the junction unmatched. There are 15 residues in the CDR3. CDR3 amino acids: CSVEGDTSGHNEQFF. The CDR3, as DNA: TGCAGCGTTGAAGGAGATACTAGCGGGCACAATGAGCAGTTCTTC.